These 32 T cell receptor beta chains were all obtained from the same sample, sequenced in a study of cytomegalovirus exposure and HLA in healthy donors. Method: immunoSEQ multiplex PCR; TCRdb's copy keeps in-frame clones and lacks some. The profile shows approximately 80,000 clones, roughly 93% of them singletons. Sequenced sample: PBMCs. The receptors shown here come from a young woman in good health and CMV-seronegative.

The genes are TRBV19 and TRBJ1-2, with TRBD1 as a possible D gene (6 bases). CDR3 length: 15 residues. CDR1 LNHDA and CDR2 SQIVND come from the germline V gene (reference sequence). V lost 5 bases to trimming and J lost 5 bases, with 18 bases between them. CDR3 protein: CASSAKQGPSYGYTF. CDR3 in DNA: TGTGCCAGTAGTGCAAAGCAGGGGCCCTCTTATGGCTACACCTTC.

This chain connects TRBV29-1 to TRBJ2-1; 10 positions match TRBD2. The length of the CDR3 is 15 residues. After removal of 3 bases from V and 5 bases from J, the junction contained 7 bases not matched to a gene. Germline assignment: CDR1 SQVTM and CDR2 ANQGSEA. DNA of the CDR3: TGCAGCGTTGAGGGGGAACTAGCGGGGCACAATGAGCAGTTCTTC. Translated, it gives CSVEGELAGHNEQFF.

V and J are TRBV30 and TRBJ1-2, with TRBD1 matching 8 bases. CDR3 length equals 13 residues. With 3 bases clipped from V and 6 bases from J, the junction kept 6 bases outside the gene matches. Germline loops: CDR1 GTSNPN, CDR2 SVGIG (reference sequence). The CDR3 DNA follows: TGTGCCTGGAGCCGACAGGGGATGGATGGCTACACCTTC. Encoded protein: CAWSRQGMDGYTF.

The chain joins TRBV2 to TRBJ1-5; TRBD1 matches at 11 bases. Germline V gene data show CDR1 as SNHLY and CDR2 as FYNNEI. The J segment lost 6 bases and the V segment lost 4 bases, leaving 2 bases of the junction unmatched. The CDR3 contains 14 residues. The CDR3 coding sequence is TGTGCCAGCAGTGGGACAGGGGGCCGTCAGCCCCAGCATTTT. Encoded protein: CASSGTGGRQPQHF.

The chain is built from TRBV28 and TRBJ2-7; 10 bases line up with TRBD2. CDR1 is MDHEN and CDR2 is SYDVKM in the germline V gene. The CDR3 sequence is 14 residues long. V was pared by 6 bases and J by 2 bases, with 4 bases of the junction left unmatched. CDR3 sequence reads: CASSSSGRPYEQYF. The CDR3 DNA follows: TGTGCCAGCAGCTCTAGCGGGAGACCCTACGAGCAGTACTTC.

This chain connects TRBV7-2 to TRBJ1-1, with 9 bases lining up with TRBD1. The CDR3 length is 14 residues. Losses at the gene ends were 8 bases for V and 4 bases for J; bases not matched to a gene: 8. Germline values: CDR1 SGHTA, CDR2 FQGNSA. CDR3 protein: CASHKTGGGTEAFF. For the CDR3, the DNA is TGTGCCAGCCACAAAACAGGGGGCGGCACTGAAGCTTTCTTT.

The chain combines TRBV18 with TRBJ2-2, with D perhaps matching TRBD1 (5 bases). The V end lost 2 bases, the J end lost 2 bases, and 12 bases lay between the germline ends. Germline V gene data show CDR1 as KGHSH and CDR2 as LQKENI. The CDR3 length is 16 residues. The CDR3 loop reads CASSPEGVSNTGELFF. The CDR3 DNA sequence: TGTGCCAGCTCACCAGAAGGGGTTTCAAACACCGGGGAGCTGTTTTTT. The entire variable domain, with the rest obtained from reference TRBV18 and TRBJ2-2, is as follows: NAGVMQNPRHLVRRRGQEARLRCSPMKGHSHVYWYRQLPEEGLKFMVYLQKENIIDESGMPKERFSAEFPKEGPSILRIQQVVRGDSAAYFCASSPEGVSNTGELFFGEGSRLTVL.

The V call is TRBV19, the J call TRBJ1-4; D is unclear. The CDR3 is made up of 13 amino acids. CDR1 is LNHDA and CDR2 is SQIVND in the germline V gene (reference sequence). V was trimmed by 10 bases and J by 0 bases, leaving 9 bases between them. The CDR3 bases are TGTGCCACTGGAGACGCAACTAATGAAAAACTGTTTTTT. Protein product: CATGDATNEKLFF.

This chain uses TRBV4-1 with TRBJ1-1; 7 bases are a match to TRBD1. The CDR3 extends over 16 amino acids. V lost 1 base, J lost 3 bases, and 8 bases stayed unmatched. CDR1 is MGHRA and CDR2 is YSYEKL in the germline V gene. The CDR3 DNA follows: TGCGCCAGCAGCCAAGCCAACAGGGGTGGGGACACTGAAGCTTTCTTT. Translation: CASSQANRGGDTEAFF.

The chain couples TRBV7-9 to TRBJ1-1; 9 bases are shared with TRBD1. The CDR3 spans 17 residues. The ends lost 4 bases at V and 4 bases at J; junction bases unmatched: 13. CDR1 and CDR2 (germline): SEHNR, FQNEAQ (reference sequence). The CDR3 region is CASSYPGQGVGGTEAFF. In nucleotides, the CDR3 is TGTGCCAGCAGCTACCCGGGACAGGGCGTGGGGGGCACTGAAGCTTTCTTT. Based on the CDR3 plus reference TRBV7-9 and TRBJ1-1, the full variable domain is DTGVSQNPRHKITKRGQNVTFRCDPISEHNRLYWYRQTLGQGPEFLTYFQNEAQLEKSRLLSDRFSAERPKGSFSTLEIQRTEQGDSAMYLCASSYPGQGVGGTEAFFGQGTRLTVV.

This clone has just one count. V is TRBV7-9 and J is TRBJ2-4; TRBD1 is a possible D gene (6 bases). This CDR3 comprises 15 residues. The germline V gene has CDR1 SEHNR and CDR2 FQNEAQ (reference sequence). V gave up 2 bases and J gave up 6 bases, with 14 bases separating them. The CDR3 nucleotides read TGTGCCAGCAGCTTAATTTCCCCACAGGGAAACATTCAGTACTTC. Residues: CASSLISPQGNIQYF.

This chain joins TRBV19 and TRBJ1-5; D might be TRBD1 (6 bases). V shed 4 bases and J shed 7 bases, with 11 bases lying between them. Germline CDR1 is LNHDA and CDR2 is SQIVND (reference sequence). The CDR3 totals 13 residues. CDR3 residues: CASSKRTDQPQHF. In DNA, the CDR3 is TGTGCCAGTAGTAAGAGGACAGACCAGCCCCAGCATTTT.

The chain has TRBV11-2 and TRBJ1-1, with D possibly TRBD1 on 6 matching bases. This CDR3 is 14 amino acids long. The V end lost 0 bases, the J end lost 4 bases, and 9 bases lay between the germline ends. Germline lookup yields CDR1 SGHAT and CDR2 FQNNGV. The DNA for the CDR3 is TGTGCCAGCAGCTTAGATAGGGGGTCCACTGAAGCTTTCTTT. Protein sequence: CASSLDRGSTEAFF.

V usage is TRBV6-1 and J usage is TRBJ1-1; no reliable D call. V was trimmed by 5 bases and J by 2 bases, leaving 12 bases between them. Germline-derived CDR1 and CDR2 are MNHNS and SASEGT. The CDR3 spans 14 residues. CDR3 in amino acids: CASSQTMANTEAFF. CDR3 sequence (DNA): TGTGCCAGCAGTCAAACGATGGCTAACACTGAAGCTTTCTTT.

The chain uses TRBV5-6 and TRBJ1-1; TRBD1 aligns across 8 bases. CDR3 length equals 17 residues. V was pared by 0 bases and J by 0 bases, with 7 bases of the junction left unmatched. Germline-derived CDR1 and CDR2 are SGHDT and YYEEEE. CDR3 region: CASSLAAGGAMNTEAFF. The CDR3 DNA reads TGTGCCAGCAGCTTGGCGGCAGGGGGCGCGATGAACACTGAAGCTTTCTTT. The full variable domain, completed using reference TRBV5-6 and TRBJ1-1, is DAGVTQSPTHLIKTRGQQVTLRCSPKSGHDTVSWYQQALGQGPQFIFQYYEEEERQRGNFPDRFSGHQFPNYSSELNVNALLLGDSALYLCASSLAAGGAMNTEAFFGQGTRLTVV.

The chain has TRBV27 and TRBJ1-1; tentative D call: TRBD1 (5 bases). This CDR3 is built from 15 residues. V gave up 7 bases and J gave up 0 bases, with 15 bases separating them. The germline gives CDR1 MNHEY, CDR2 SMNVEV (reference sequence). This CDR3 reads CASMRGDILNTEAFF. CDR3 in DNA: TGTGCCAGCATGCGGGGGGATATACTGAACACTGAAGCTTTCTTT.

The chain links TRBV10-3 to TRBJ2-7; no clear D. Germline CDR1 ENHRY, CDR2 SYGVKD. The CDR3 spans 12 residues. V shed 3 bases and J shed 2 bases, with 5 bases lying between them. CDR3 sequence: CAISESAYEQYF. CDR3 coding DNA: TGTGCCATCAGTGAATCAGCCTACGAGCAGTACTTC.

The rearrangement links TRBV18 to TRBJ2-5, with D perhaps TRBD2 (6 bases). Germline loops: CDR1 KGHSH, CDR2 LQKENI. This CDR3 has 13 residues. V was shortened by 3 bases and J by 4 bases, with 9 bases between the two germline ends. The CDR3 coding sequence is TGTGCCAGCTCACCGCCGCGGGGAGAGACCCAGTACTTC. Translating it yields CASSPPRGETQYF.

This chain joins TRBV9 and TRBJ2-5; 7 bases map to TRBD1. V gave up 4 bases and J gave up 5 bases; unmatched junction bases: 11. The CDR3 extends over 15 amino acids. Germline V gene data show CDR1 as SGDLS and CDR2 as YYNGEE. The CDR3 sequence: CASSPNDRVPETQYF. In nucleotides, the CDR3 is TGTGCCAGCAGCCCGAATGACAGGGTGCCGGAGACCCAGTACTTC. Based on the CDR3 plus reference TRBV9 and TRBJ2-5, the full variable domain is DSGVTQTPKHLITATGQRVTLRCSPRSGDLSVYWYQQSLDQGLQFLIQYYNGEERAKGNILERFSAQQFPDLHSELNLSSLELGDSALYFCASSPNDRVPETQYFGPGTRLLVL.

V usage is TRBV4-1 and J usage is TRBJ1-1; weak D call: TRBD1 (5 bases). The CDR3 is 14 residues long. Per the germline V gene, CDR1 is MGHRA and CDR2 is YSYEKL. V shed 1 base and J shed 10 bases, with 16 bases lying between them. CDR3 sequence: CASSQVGNLGGAFF. The CDR3 coding sequence is TGCGCCAGCAGCCAAGTCGGGAATTTGGGGGGAGCTTTCTTT.

The rearrangement uses TRBV6-5 and TRBJ2-2; D gene uncertain. Trimming took 8 bases from V and 1 from J, leaving 8 bases between them. This CDR3 is built from 13 residues. The V gene's germline CDR1 is MNHEY and CDR2 SVGAGI. The CDR3 is CASGPLNTGELFF. CDR3 nucleotide sequence: TGTGCCAGCGGGCCTTTGAACACCGGGGAGCTGTTTTTT.

The genes are TRBV19 and TRBJ1-5; D gene unclear. The CDR3 extends over 13 amino acids. Germline V gives CDR1 LNHDA, CDR2 SQIVND (reference sequence). V lost 3 bases and J lost 4, with 7 bases in between. The DNA for the CDR3 is TGTGCCAGTAGTATGGTCAGTAATCAGCCCCAGCATTTT. Translated: CASSMVSNQPQHF.

The J gene is TRBJ1-5, the V gene TRBV18; 8 positions agree with TRBD1. The V gene's germline CDR1 is KGHSH and CDR2 LQKENI. This CDR3 region has 16 residues. V was clipped by 3 bases and J by 4 bases; unmatched bases: 8. The CDR3: CASSPADRGGNQPQHF. For the CDR3, the DNA is TGTGCCAGCTCACCCGCTGACAGGGGTGGAAATCAGCCCCAGCATTTT.

This clone was picked up one time. V is TRBV6-6 and J is TRBJ2-3; a weak D match, TRBD2 (7 bases). Trimming took off 8 bases at V and 1 base at J, with 16 bases between the two ends. The germline V gene has CDR1 MNHNY and CDR2 SVGAGI (reference sequence). The CDR3 is made up of 15 amino acids. CDR3: CASLGEGGGTDTQYF. Here the CDR3 DNA reads TGTGCCAGCCTTGGGGAGGGGGGGGGCACAGATACGCAGTATTTT.

The chain is built from TRBV5-8 and TRBJ2-1; D possibly corresponds to TRBD2 (6 bases). The V gene's germline CDR1 is SGHTS and CDR2 YDEGEE. With 4 bases removed from V and 12 bases from J, the gap between germline ends came to 11 bases. There are 11 residues in the CDR3. CDR3 coding DNA: TGTGCCAGCAGCCCTAGCGTATCGCAGTTCTTC. Translated, it gives CASSPSVSQFF.

The chain has TRBV7-9 and TRBJ2-1, with 7 bases fitting TRBD2. The CDR3 has 14 residues. In germline, CDR1 is SEHNR, CDR2 FQNEAQ (reference sequence). The trim removed 0 bases at V and 6 bases at J, leaving 2 bases unmatched. The CDR3 loop reads CASSLAGGVNEQFF. CDR3 sequence (DNA): TGTGCCAGCAGCTTAGCGGGAGGGGTCAATGAGCAGTTCTTC.

The chain couples TRBV19 to TRBJ2-1; 9 bases are a match to TRBD2. Germline trimming cut 3 bases from V and 8 bases from J; bases unmatched to any gene: 11. The CDR3 sequence is 16 residues long. Looked up from germline, CDR1 is LNHDA and CDR2 is SQIVND (reference sequence). The CDR3: CASSIRSGRKDHEQFF. For the CDR3, the DNA is TGTGCCAGTAGTATCCGTAGCGGGAGAAAAGACCATGAGCAGTTCTTC.

This sequence joins TRBV19 and TRBJ1-1; tentatively, D is TRBD1 (5 bases). The CDR3 covers 15 residues. V lost 7 bases and J 1 base, leaving 16 bases between the germline ends. CDR1 LNHDA and CDR2 SQIVND come from the germline V gene (reference sequence). CDR3 coding DNA: TGTGCCAGTAACGGTCGGGGGGGAAGGAACACTGAAGCTTTCTTT. Translated: CASNGRGGRNTEAFF.

The rearrangement uses TRBV6-5 and TRBJ1-5; D uncertain. Deletions cut 5 bases from V and 7 bases from J, with 15 bases between. Germline V gene data show CDR1 as MNHEY and CDR2 as SVGAGI. This CDR3 spans 14 amino acids. The CDR3 DNA follows: TGTGCCAGCAGTCCACGAACTCAGGTACAGCCCCAGCATTTT. Protein sequence: CASSPRTQVQPQHF.

The genes are TRBV10-1 and TRBJ1-1; TRBD1 might be the D (5 bases). The V gene lost 3 bases and the J gene lost 0 bases, with 8 bases spanning the gap. This CDR3 region has 14 residues. Germline values: CDR1 WNHNN, CDR2 SYGVQD (reference sequence). Here the CDR3 DNA reads TGCGCCAGCAGTGACGGGGGGATGAACACTGAAGCTTTCTTT. Protein product: CASSDGGMNTEAFF.

The chain combines TRBV28 with TRBJ1-4; the D gene is possibly TRBD1 (5 bases). From germline, CDR1 is MDHEN and CDR2 SYDVKM. Trimming removed 6 bases from V and 8 bases from J, with 13 bases in between. The CDR3 is 13 residues long. DNA for the CDR3: TGTGCCAGCAGCGGCAGGGTGGACGAAAAACTGTTTTTT. Translating gives CASSGRVDEKLFF.

The V and J genes are TRBV28 and TRBJ1-3; D possibly corresponds to TRBD1 (6 bases). The CDR3 is 14 amino acids. V was pared by 7 bases and J by 1 base, with 11 bases between. Germline V gene lookup returns CDR1 MDHEN and CDR2 SYDVKM. CDR3 sequence (DNA): TGTGCCAGCAACAAACAGGGATCTGGAAACACCATATATTTT. This sequence encodes CASNKQGSGNTIYF.